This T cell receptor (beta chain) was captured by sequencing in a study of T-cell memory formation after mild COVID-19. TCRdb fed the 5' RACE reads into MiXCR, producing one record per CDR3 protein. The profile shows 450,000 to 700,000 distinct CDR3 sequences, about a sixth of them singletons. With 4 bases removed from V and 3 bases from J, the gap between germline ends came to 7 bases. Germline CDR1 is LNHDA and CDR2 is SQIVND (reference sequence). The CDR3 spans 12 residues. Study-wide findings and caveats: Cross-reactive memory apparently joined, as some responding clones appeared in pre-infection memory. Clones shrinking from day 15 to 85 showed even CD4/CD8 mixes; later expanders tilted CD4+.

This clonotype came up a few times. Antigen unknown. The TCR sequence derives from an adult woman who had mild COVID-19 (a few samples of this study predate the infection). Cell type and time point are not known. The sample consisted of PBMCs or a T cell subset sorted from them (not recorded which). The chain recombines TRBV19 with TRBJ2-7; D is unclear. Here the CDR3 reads CASSTPDYEQYF. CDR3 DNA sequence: TGTGCCAGTAGTACCCCCGACTACGAGCAGTACTTC. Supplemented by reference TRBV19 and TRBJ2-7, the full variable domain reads DGGITQSPKYLFRKEGQNVTLSCEQNLNHDAMYWYRQDPGQGLRLIYYSQIVNDFQKGDIAEGYSVSREKKESFPLTVTSAQKNPTAFYLCASSTPDYEQYFGPGTRLTVT.